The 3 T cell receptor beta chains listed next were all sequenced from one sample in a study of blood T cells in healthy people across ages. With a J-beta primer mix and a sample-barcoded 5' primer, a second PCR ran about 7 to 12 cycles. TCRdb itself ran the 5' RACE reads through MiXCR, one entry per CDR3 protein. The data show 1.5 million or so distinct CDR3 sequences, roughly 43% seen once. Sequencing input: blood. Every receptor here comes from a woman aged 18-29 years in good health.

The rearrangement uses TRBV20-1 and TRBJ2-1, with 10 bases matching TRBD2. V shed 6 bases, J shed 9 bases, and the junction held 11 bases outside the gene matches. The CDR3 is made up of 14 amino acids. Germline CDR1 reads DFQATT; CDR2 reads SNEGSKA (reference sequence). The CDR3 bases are TGCAGTGCCTCAGGAAGCGGGAGGGCCGGTGAGCAGTTCTTC. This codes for CSASGSGRAGEQFF.

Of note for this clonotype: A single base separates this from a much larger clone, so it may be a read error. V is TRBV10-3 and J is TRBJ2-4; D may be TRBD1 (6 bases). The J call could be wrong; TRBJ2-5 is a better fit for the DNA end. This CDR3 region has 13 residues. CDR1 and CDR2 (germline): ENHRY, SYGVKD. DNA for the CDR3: TGTGCCGTCAGCGGACAGCTACAAGAGACCCAGTACTTC. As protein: CAVSGQLQETQYF.

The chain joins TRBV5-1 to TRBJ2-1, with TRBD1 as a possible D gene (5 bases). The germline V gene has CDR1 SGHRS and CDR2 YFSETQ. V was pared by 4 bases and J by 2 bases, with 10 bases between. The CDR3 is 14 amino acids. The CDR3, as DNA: TGCGCCAGCAGCGCGGTGGGGCCCTACAATGAGCAGTTCTTC. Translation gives CASSAVGPYNEQFF. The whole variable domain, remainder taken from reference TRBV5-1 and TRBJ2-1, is KAGVTQTPRYLIKTRGQQVTLSCSPISGHRSVSWYQQTPGQGLQFLFEYFSETQRNKGNFPGRFSGRQFSNSRSEMNVSTLELGDSALYLCASSAVGPYNEQFFGPGTRLTVL.